The rows below give T cell receptor beta chains drawn from one sample of a study of vaccination effects on CD4 cells after COVID-19. Produced via immunoSEQ multiplex PCR; TCRdb's table is partial and in-frame only. The table lists under 50,000 clones, roughly three quarters of them singletons. No cognate antigen is known for these TCRs. Specimen: CD4+ T cells from PBMCs cultured without peptide, collected before COVID-19 vaccination. These receptors originate from a human donor who had a prior SARS-CoV-2 infection. The CDR3 runs from the conserved cysteine through the conserved F or W. Fields, in order: clone size, J gene, CDR3 length, D gene, V gene, CDR3 protein, CDR3 DNA. A D gene is named only where the DNA matches it firmly. Clone size is not always given. Where it is, it says once, few, many or a class for expanded clones.

>.|TRBJ1-6|14|.|TRBV10-1
CARQGYAYNSPLHF
TGCGCCAGACAGGGCTATGCCTATAATTCACCCCTCCACTTT
>.|TRBJ1-2|14|.|TRBV5-1
CASSYGQTNYGYTF
TGCGCCAGCAGCTATGGACAGACTAACTATGGCTACACCTTC
>.|TRBJ1-6|14|.|TRBV5-5
CASSSPSYNSPLHF
TGTGCCAGCAGTTCTCCCTCCTATAATTCACCCCTCCACTTT
>once|TRBJ2-1|15|.|TRBV21-1
CASSLPGQGSHEQFF
TGTGCCAGCAGCCTCCCGGGACAGGGGTCCCATGAGCAGTTCTTC
>few|TRBJ1-4|16|.|TRBV25-1
CASSEFQGRGNEKLFF
TGTGCCAGCAGTGAATTCCAAGGACGGGGTAATGAAAAACTGTTTTTT
>.|TRBJ2-7|11|TRBD1|TRBV3-1/TRBV3-2
CASSIRDRQYF
TGTGCCAGCAGCATCCGGGACAGGCAGTACTTC
>few|TRBJ2-2|14|.|TRBV6-5
CASSWDRNTGELFF
TGTGCCAGCAGTTGGGACCGCAACACCGGGGAGCTGTTTTTT
>few|TRBJ1-1|15|TRBD1|TRBV7-9
CASRPREGANTEAFF
TGTGCCAGCAGACCTAGGGAGGGGGCGAACACTGAAGCTTTCTTT
>few|TRBJ2-2|15|.|TRBV2
CASSGIVTNTGELFF
TGTGCCAGCAGTGGCATAGTTACGAACACCGGGGAGCTGTTTTTT
>.|TRBJ2-5|16|TRBD2|TRBV6-1
CASSAVLAGGRETQYF
TGTGCCAGCAGTGCAGTTCTAGCGGGGGGGCGCGAGACCCAGTACTTC
>.|TRBJ2-7|16|.|TRBV7-8
CASSPRVSGTSYEQYF
TGTGCCAGCAGCCCCCGGGTTAGCGGTACCTCCTACGAGCAGTACTTC
>few|TRBJ1-5|15|TRBD1|TRBV7-6
CASSLWDSGNQPQHF
TGTGCCAGCAGCTTATGGGACAGTGGCAATCAGCCCCAGCATTTT
>.|TRBJ2-7|17|TRBD2|TRBV2
CASDGLAGGRSSYEQYF
TGTGCCAGTGACGGACTAGCGGGAGGCCGATCCTCCTACGAGCAGTACTTC
>.|TRBJ1-5|15|.|TRBV7-6
CASSLAGGLGQPQHF
TGTGCCAGCAGCTTAGCGGGGGGATTGGGTCAGCCCCAGCATTTT
>.|TRBJ2-5|14|TRBD2|TRBV2
CATGTSGAEETQYF
TGTGCCACCGGGACTAGCGGGGCAGAAGAGACCCAGTACTTC
>.|TRBJ2-7|16|TRBD1|TRBV5-1
CASSLSPDRENYEQYF
TGCGCCAGCAGCTTGTCTCCCGACAGGGAAAACTACGAGCAGTACTTC
>.|TRBJ1-1|14|.|TRBV11-2
CASSLDRWNTEAFF
TGTGCCAGCAGCTTAGATCGGTGGAACACTGAAGCTTTCTTT
>.|TRBJ1-1|15|.|TRBV28
CASRGFWERNTEAFF
TGTGCCAGCAGGGGTTTCTGGGAAAGAAACACTGAAGCTTTCTTT
>.|TRBJ2-5|13|.|TRBV2
CASSGLQGETQYF
TGTGCCAGCAGTGGTCTCCAAGGGGAGACCCAGTACTTC
>.|TRBJ1-1|14|.|TRBV9
CASSAPQGGTEAFF
TGTGCCAGCAGCGCCCCACAGGGCGGCACTGAAGCTTTCTTT
>.|TRBJ2-3|15|.|TRBV12-5
CASGSGVRISDTQYF
TGTGCTAGTGGATCCGGGGTTCGGATTTCAGATACGCAGTATTTT
>.|TRBJ2-5|11|.|TRBV30
CAWSSVATQYF
TGTGCCTGGAGTAGCGTGGCGACCCAGTACTTC
>.|TRBJ2-7|16|.|TRBV11-2
CASSYPYLAEGWEQYF
TGTGCCAGCAGCTACCCATATTTAGCGGAGGGATGGGAGCAGTACTTC
>.|TRBJ2-1|15|.|TRBV4-3
CASSQVSNSYNEQFF
TGCGCCAGCAGCCAAGTGTCGAACTCCTACAATGAGCAGTTCTTC
>.|TRBJ1-2|13|TRBD1|TRBV6-5
CASRPPTGSGYTF
TGTGCCAGCAGACCACCGACAGGGAGTGGCTACACCTTC
>.|TRBJ1-2|12|.|TRBV5-1
CASSLTGEGYTF
TGCGCCAGCAGCTTGACCGGGGAAGGCTACACCTTC
>.|TRBJ1-1|14|.|TRBV6-5
CASSTGDSNTEAFF
TGTGCCAGCAGTACCGGGGACTCGAACACTGAAGCTTTCTTT
>once|TRBJ2-7|16|TRBD1|TRBV27
CASSLLPGQGPYEQYF
TGTGCCAGCAGTCTACTGCCGGGACAGGGACCCTACGAGCAGTACTTC